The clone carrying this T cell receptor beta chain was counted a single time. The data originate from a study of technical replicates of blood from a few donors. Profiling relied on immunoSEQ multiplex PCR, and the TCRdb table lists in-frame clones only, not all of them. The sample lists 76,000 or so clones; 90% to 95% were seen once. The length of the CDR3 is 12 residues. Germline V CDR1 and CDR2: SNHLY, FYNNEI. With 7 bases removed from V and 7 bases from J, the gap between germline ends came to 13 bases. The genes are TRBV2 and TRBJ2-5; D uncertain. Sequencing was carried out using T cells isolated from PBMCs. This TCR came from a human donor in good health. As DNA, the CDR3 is TGTGCCAGCATGGGCAGGCTCGGGACCCAGTACTTC. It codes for CASMGRLGTQYF. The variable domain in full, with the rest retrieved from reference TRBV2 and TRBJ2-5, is EPEVTQTPSHQVTQMGQEVILRCVPISNHLYFYWYRQILGQKVEFLVSFYNNEISEKSEIFDDQFSVERPDGSNFTLKIRSTKLEDSAMYFCASMGRLGTQYFGPGTRLLVL.